A selection of T cell receptor beta chains follows, all from one sample in a study of blood T cell repertoires in COVID-19. Sequencing used immunoSEQ multiplex PCR; TCRdb keeps in-frame clones, though not all of them. The table lists 53,000 or so clones, about 81% of them singletons. Sequencing used peripheral blood. The receptor source for this set is a man aged 70-80 years with active COVID-19. The CDR3 runs from the conserved cysteine through the conserved F or W. A D gene is named only where the DNA matches it firmly. Clone size is given for some rows only: seen once, a few or many times, or a class if the clone is expanded.

>TRBV3-1/TRBV3-2|TRBJ1-5|-|-
TGTGCCGGCACAGGGAGCAATCAGCCCCAGCATTTT
CAGTGSNQPQHF
>TRBV29-1|TRBJ2-1|TRBD2|few
TGCAGCGGGGGACTAGCGGTTAGCAATGAGCAGTTCTTC
CSGGLAVSNEQFF
>TRBV5-3|TRBJ2-3|-|-
TGTGCCAGAAGCTTCCGGATGGAGGGTGCAGATACGCAGTATTTT
CARSFRMEGADTQYF
>TRBV30|TRBJ1-1|-|once
TGTGCCTGGTTCCCCGGTGGTCTACGGAGGAACACTGAAGCTTTCTTT
CAWFPGGLRRNTEAFF
>TRBV7-2|TRBJ2-3|-|few
TGTGCCAGCAGCTTAGACGGGAGCACAGATACGCAGTATTTT
CASSLDGSTDTQYF
>TRBV7-8|TRBJ2-7|TRBD1|-
TGTGCCAGCAGCTTAGCTAGGACAGGACCCTCCGTGCAGTACTTC
CASSLARTGPSVQYF
>TRBV18|TRBJ2-5|TRBD1|-
TGTGCCAGCTCACCAGGGACAGGCGGGGCAGAGACCCAGTACTTC
CASSPGTGGAETQYF
>TRBV6-5|TRBJ2-1|-|-
TGTGCCAGCTGGGGGACTCCTAATGAGCAGTTCTTC
CASWGTPNEQFF
>TRBV6-2/TRBV6-3|TRBJ1-2|TRBD1|few
TGTGCCAGCAGCCAGGTCGGGGGACAGGGATGGTCCCCATATGGCTACACCTTC
CASSQVGGQGWSPYGYTF
>TRBV24-1|TRBJ2-7|TRBD1|-
TGTGCCACCAGCACAGGGGTTCGGGGCGAGCAGTACTTC
CATSTGVRGEQYF
>TRBV5-6|TRBJ1-5|TRBD1|-
TGTGCCAGCAGCGCCAGGGGGCCAGGGACCAAACAGCCCCAGCATTTT
CASSARGPGTKQPQHF
>TRBV10-3|TRBJ1-6|TRBD1|-
TGTGCCGCACAGGGGGCACAAAATTCACCCCTCCACTTT
CAAQGAQNSPLHF
>TRBV7-9|TRBJ2-1|TRBD2|-
TGTGCCAGCAGCTTAGGAGGCGGGAGAAGCTCCTACAATGAGCAGTTCTTC
CASSLGGGRSSYNEQFF
>TRBV6-5|TRBJ1-2|-|-
TGTGCCAGCAGCCCCCGTTGGGGGGGCGGCTATGGCTACACCTTC
CASSPRWGGGYGYTF
>TRBV7-2|TRBJ2-6|-|-
TGTGCCAGCAGCTTTTTTCAGCGATTCTCTGGGGCCAACGTCCTGACTTTC
CASSFFQRFSGANVLTF
>TRBV11-2|TRBJ2-1|-|once
TGTGCCAGCAGTAGGAACAGACAGGCTTCCTACAATGAGCAGTTCTTC
CASSRNRQASYNEQFF
>TRBV5-1|TRBJ2-7|-|-
TGCGCCAGCAGCTTGATTTACTCCTACGAGCAGTACTTC
CASSLIYSYEQYF
>TRBV5-1|TRBJ2-3|TRBD2|-
TGCGCCAGCAGCTTGCCCACTAGCGGGAGTAGCACAGATACGCAGTATTTT
CASSLPTSGSSTDTQYF
>TRBV10-3|TRBJ1-2|-|-
TGTGCCATCAGTCGACAGACGGGCGAGAATGGCTACACCTTC
CAISRQTGENGYTF
>TRBV14|TRBJ2-5|-|-
TGTGCCAGCAGCCAAGTGGGAGTAGTAGGAGAGACCCAGTACTTC
CASSQVGVVGETQYF
>TRBV11-1|TRBJ2-1|TRBD1|-
TGTGCCAGCAGCTGGGACCGACAGGGTGAGCAGTTCTTC
CASSWDRQGEQFF
>TRBV4-3|TRBJ2-1|TRBD1|-
TGCGCCAGCAGCCTCACGACAGGGAGAGAGCAGTTCTTC
CASSLTTGREQFF
>TRBV4-3|TRBJ2-5|-|-
TGCGCCAGCAGCCATCGGTTCAGGGTAGGGGGACAAGAGACCCAGTACTTC
CASSHRFRVGGQETQYF
>TRBV6-2/TRBV6-3|TRBJ2-7|TRBD2|-
TGTGCCAGCAGTTACGGTAGGGGAGGGAACGAGCAGTACTTC
CASSYGRGGNEQYF
>TRBV7-2|TRBJ2-1|TRBD2|-
TGTGCCAGCAGCTTAGAAGCGGGGAGAGGACTCAATGAGCAGTTCTTC
CASSLEAGRGLNEQFF
>TRBV28|TRBJ2-1|TRBD2|-
TGTGCCAGCAGACCCGGACTAGCGGGAGACACCTCCTACAATGAGCAGTTCTTC
CASRPGLAGDTSYNEQFF
>TRBV5-8|TRBJ2-3|TRBD1|-
TGTGCCAGCAGCAGGGGACAGGGGTACACAGATACGCAGTATTTT
CASSRGQGYTDTQYF
>TRBV29-1|TRBJ1-3|-|-
TGCAGCCCTATAGGTGGAGGCTTAAGCCATGGAAACACCATATATTTT
CSPIGGGLSHGNTIYF
>TRBV7-2|TRBJ1-6|-|few
TGTGCCACCGTGGCCCAGGGTTATTCACCCCTCCACTTT
CATVAQGYSPLHF
>TRBV6-2/TRBV6-3|TRBJ2-3|TRBD2|-
TGTGCCAGCAGCCGGGGACTAGCGGGAGGTTTCGATACGCAGTATTTT
CASSRGLAGGFDTQYF
>TRBV9|TRBJ1-4|-|-
TGTGCCAGCAGCGTAAATGGGCAGGGCCGTGAAAAACTGTTTTTT
CASSVNGQGREKLFF
>TRBV30|TRBJ1-4|-|-
TGTGCCTGGACGGACAGTCCGGAGCGTGAAAAACTGTTTTTT
CAWTDSPEREKLFF
>TRBV7-2|TRBJ1-5|-|-
TGTGCCAGCAGCTCGACGATAGGGGGTGGGGATCAGCCCCAGCATTTT
CASSSTIGGGDQPQHF
>TRBV28|TRBJ1-2|TRBD1|-
TGTGCCAGCAGTTTCCGGGACAGAGGGAACTATGGCTACACCTTC
CASSFRDRGNYGYTF
>TRBV9|TRBJ2-5|-|-
TGTGCCAGCAGCGTAGCCGCAACTCAAGAGACCCAGTACTTC
CASSVAATQETQYF
>TRBV7-9|TRBJ2-7|-|once
TGTGCCAGCAGCTCAGAGGGGGGGGCGGCCTACGAGCAGTACTTC
CASSSEGGAAYEQYF
>TRBV4-2|TRBJ2-7|-|medium-sized
TGTGCCAGCAGCCAAGAGTGGGGCCACGAGCAGTACTTC
CASSQEWGHEQYF